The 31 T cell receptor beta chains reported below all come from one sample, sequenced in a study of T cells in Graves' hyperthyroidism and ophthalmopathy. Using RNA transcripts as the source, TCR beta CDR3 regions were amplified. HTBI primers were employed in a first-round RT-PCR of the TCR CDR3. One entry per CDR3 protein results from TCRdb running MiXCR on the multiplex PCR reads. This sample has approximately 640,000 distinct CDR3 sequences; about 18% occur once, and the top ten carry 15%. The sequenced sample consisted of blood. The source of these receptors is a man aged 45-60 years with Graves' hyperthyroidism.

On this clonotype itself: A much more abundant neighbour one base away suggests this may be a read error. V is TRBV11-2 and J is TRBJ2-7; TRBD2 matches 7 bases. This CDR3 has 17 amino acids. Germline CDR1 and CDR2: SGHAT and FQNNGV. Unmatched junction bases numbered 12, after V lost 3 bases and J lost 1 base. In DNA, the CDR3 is TGTGCCAGCAGCTTTTATCCTGAGGCTAGCGGATCCTACGAGCAGTACTTC. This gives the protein CASSFYPEASGSYEQYF.

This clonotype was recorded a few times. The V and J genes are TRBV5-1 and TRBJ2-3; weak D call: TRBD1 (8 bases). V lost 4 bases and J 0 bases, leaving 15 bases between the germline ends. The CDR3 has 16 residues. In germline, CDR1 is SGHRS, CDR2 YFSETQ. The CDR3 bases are TGCGCCAGCAGCAGCGGGACAGGTAGTAGCACAGATACGCAGTATTTT. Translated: CASSSGTGSSTDTQYF. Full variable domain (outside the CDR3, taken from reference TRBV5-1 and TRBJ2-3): KAGVTQTPRYLIKTRGQQVTLSCSPISGHRSVSWYQQTPGQGLQFLFEYFSETQRNKGNFPGRFSGRQFSNSRSEMNVSTLELGDSALYLCASSSGTGSSTDTQYFGPGTRLTVL.

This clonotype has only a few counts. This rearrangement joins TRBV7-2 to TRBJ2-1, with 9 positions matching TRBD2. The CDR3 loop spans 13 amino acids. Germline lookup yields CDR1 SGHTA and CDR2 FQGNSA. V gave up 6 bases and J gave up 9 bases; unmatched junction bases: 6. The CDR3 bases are TGTGCCAGCAGGCCGCGGGAGGGCCGTGAGCAGTTCTTC. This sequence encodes CASRPREGREQFF.

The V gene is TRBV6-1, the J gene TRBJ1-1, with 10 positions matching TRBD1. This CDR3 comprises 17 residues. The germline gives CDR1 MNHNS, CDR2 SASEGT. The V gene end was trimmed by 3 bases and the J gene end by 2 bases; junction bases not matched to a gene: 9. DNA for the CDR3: TGTGCCAGCAGTGACGCATTGACAGGGGGCTTTAACACTGAAGCTTTCTTT. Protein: CASSDALTGGFNTEAFF.

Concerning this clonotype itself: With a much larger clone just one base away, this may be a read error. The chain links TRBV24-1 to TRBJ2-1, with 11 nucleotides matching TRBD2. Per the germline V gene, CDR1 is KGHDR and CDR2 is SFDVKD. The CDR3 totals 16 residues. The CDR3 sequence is CATSEALAGGGNERFF. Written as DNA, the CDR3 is TGTGCCACCAGTGAAGCGCTAGCGGGAGGAGGCAATGAGCGGTTCTTC.

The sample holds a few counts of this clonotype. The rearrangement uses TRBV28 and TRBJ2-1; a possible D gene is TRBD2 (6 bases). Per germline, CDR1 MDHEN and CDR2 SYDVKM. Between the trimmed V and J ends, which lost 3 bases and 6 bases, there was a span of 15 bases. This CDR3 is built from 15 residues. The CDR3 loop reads CASSFGGPGGNEQFF. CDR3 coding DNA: TGTGCCAGCAGTTTTGGCGGTCCCGGGGGCAATGAGCAGTTCTTC. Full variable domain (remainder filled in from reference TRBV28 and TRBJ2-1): DVKVTQSSRYLVKRTGEKVFLECVQDMDHENMFWYRQDPGLGLRLIYFSYDVKMKEKGDIPEGYSVSREKKERFSLILESASTNQTSMYLCASSFGGPGGNEQFFGPGTRLTVL.

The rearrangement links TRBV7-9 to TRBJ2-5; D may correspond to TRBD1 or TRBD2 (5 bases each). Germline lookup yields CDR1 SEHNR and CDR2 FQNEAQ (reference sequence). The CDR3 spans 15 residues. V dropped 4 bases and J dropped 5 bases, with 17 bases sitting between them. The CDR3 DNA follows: TGTGCCAGCAGCTCGCCAAGGGGAGCGCGGGAGACCCAGTACTTC. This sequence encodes CASSSPRGARETQYF.

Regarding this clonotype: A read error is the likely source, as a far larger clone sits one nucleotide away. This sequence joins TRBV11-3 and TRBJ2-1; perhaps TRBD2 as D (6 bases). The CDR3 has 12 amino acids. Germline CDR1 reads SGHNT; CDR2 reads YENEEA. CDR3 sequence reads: CASSSDYNEQVF. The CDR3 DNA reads TGTGCCAGCAGCTCGGACTACAATGAGCAGGTCTTC.

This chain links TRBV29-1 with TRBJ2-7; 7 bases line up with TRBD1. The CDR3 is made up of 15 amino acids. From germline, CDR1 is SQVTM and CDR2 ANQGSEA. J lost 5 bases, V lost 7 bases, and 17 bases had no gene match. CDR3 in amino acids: CSAGGKGASRNEQYF. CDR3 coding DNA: TGCAGCGCTGGGGGCAAGGGGGCCTCACGCAACGAGCAGTACTTC.

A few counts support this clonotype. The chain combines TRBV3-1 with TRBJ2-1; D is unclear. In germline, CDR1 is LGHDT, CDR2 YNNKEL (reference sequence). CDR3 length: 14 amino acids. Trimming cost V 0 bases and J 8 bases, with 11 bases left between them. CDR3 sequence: CASSQDWPIDEQFF. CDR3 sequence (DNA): TGTGCCAGCAGCCAAGATTGGCCTATTGATGAGCAGTTCTTC.

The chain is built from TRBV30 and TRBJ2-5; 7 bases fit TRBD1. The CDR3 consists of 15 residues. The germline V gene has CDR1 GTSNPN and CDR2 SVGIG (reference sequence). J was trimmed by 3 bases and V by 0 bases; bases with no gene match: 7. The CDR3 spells CAWSVGQAVEETQYF. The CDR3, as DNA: TGTGCCTGGAGTGTAGGACAGGCGGTCGAAGAGACCCAGTACTTC.

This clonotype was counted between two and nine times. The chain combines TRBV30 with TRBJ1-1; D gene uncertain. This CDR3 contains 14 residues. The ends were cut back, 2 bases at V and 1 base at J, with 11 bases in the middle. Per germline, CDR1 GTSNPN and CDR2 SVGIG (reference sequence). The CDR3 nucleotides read TGTGCCTGGAGTCGAGAGTATCCGAACACTGAAGCTTTCTTT. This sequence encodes CAWSREYPNTEAFF. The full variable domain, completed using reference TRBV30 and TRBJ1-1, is SQTIHQWPATLVQPVGSPLSLECTVEGTSNPNLYWYRQAAGRGLQLLFYSVGIGQISSEVPQNLSASRPQDRQFILSSKKLLLSDSGFYLCAWSREYPNTEAFFGQGTRLTVV.

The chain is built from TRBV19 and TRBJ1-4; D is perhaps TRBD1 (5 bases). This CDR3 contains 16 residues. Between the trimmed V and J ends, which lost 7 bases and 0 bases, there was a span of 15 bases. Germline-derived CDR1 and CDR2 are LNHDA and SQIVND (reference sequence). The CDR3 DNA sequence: TGTGCCAGTACTTTCGGGACCGAGGCAACTAATGAAAAACTGTTTTTT. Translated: CASTFGTEATNEKLFF.

The DNA of the CDR3 is TGTGCCAGCAGTTCCGCGCGGGTCAGCGGGAGGACAAGATACATTCAGTACTTC. Amino acid sequence: CASSSARVSGRTRYIQYF. This chain uses TRBV6-2 or TRBV6-3 with TRBJ2-4, with 9 bases aligning to TRBD2. V was pared by 4 bases and J by 8 bases, with 18 bases of the junction left unmatched. Germline-derived CDR1 and CDR2 are MNHEY and SVGEGT. The CDR3 has 18 amino acids.

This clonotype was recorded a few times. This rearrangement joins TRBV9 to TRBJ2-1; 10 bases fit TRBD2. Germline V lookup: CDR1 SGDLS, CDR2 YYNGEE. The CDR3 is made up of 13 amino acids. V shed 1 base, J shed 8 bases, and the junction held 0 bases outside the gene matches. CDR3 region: CASSVLAGDEQFF. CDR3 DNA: TGTGCCAGCAGCGTACTAGCGGGAGATGAGCAGTTCTTC.

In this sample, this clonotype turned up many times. CDR3 protein: CASRAGNTGELFF. CDR3 nucleotides: TGTGCCAGCAGAGCCGGGAACACCGGGGAGCTGTTTTTT. The chain combines TRBV7-8 with TRBJ2-2; D is undetermined. V lost 6 bases, J lost 1 base, and 6 bases lay in between. The CDR3 has 13 amino acids. The germline V gene encodes CDR1 SGHVS and CDR2 FQNEAQ.

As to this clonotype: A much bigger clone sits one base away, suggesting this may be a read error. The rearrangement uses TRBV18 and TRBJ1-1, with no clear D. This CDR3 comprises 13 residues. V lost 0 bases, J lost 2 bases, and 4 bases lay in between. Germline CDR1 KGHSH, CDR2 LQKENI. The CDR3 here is CASSPPDNTEAFF. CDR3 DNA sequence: TGTGCCAGCTCACCACCGGACAACACTGAAGCTTTCTTT. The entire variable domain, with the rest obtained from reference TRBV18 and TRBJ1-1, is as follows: NAGVMQNPRHLVRRRGQEARLRCSPMKGHSHVYWYRQLPEEGLKFMVYLQKENIIDESGMPKERFSAEFPKEGPSILRIQQVVRGDSAAYFCASSPPDNTEAFFGQGTRLTVV.

The CDR3 DNA reads as TGTGCCAGTAGTAGAGGACAGGGTCCGAGCTCTGGGGCCAACGTCCTGACTTTC. Its translation: CASSRGQGPSSGANVLTF. The chain is built from TRBV19 and TRBJ2-6; 8 bases are a match to TRBD1. This CDR3 region has 18 residues. V dropped 4 bases and J dropped 0; count of bases not matched to a gene: 8. Germline V gives CDR1 LNHDA, CDR2 SQIVND (reference sequence).

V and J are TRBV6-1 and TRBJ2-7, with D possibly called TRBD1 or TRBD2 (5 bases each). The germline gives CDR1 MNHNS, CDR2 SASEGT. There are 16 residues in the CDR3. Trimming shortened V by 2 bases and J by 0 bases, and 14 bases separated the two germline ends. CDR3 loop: CASSESEWGSSYEQYV. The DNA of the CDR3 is TGTGCCAGCAGTGAATCCGAATGGGGGAGCTCCTACGAGCAGTACGTC.

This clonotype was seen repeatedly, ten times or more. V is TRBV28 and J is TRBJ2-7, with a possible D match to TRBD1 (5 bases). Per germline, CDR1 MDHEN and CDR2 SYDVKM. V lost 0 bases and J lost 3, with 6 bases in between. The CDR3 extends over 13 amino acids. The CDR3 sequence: CASSLWQGYEQYF. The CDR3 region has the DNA TGTGCCAGCAGTTTATGGCAGGGCTACGAGCAGTACTTC.

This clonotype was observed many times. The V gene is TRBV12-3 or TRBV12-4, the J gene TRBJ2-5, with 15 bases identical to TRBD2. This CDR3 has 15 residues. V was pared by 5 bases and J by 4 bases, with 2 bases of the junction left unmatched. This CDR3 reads CASSGGLAGGETQYF. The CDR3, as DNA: TGTGCCAGCAGTGGGGGACTAGCGGGAGGAGAGACCCAGTACTTC.

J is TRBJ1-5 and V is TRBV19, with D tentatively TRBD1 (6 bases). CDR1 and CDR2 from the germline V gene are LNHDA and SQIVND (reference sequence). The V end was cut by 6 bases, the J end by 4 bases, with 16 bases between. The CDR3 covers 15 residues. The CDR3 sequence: CASSETGGANQPQHF. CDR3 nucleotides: TGTGCCAGTAGCGAGACCGGGGGGGCTAATCAGCCCCAGCATTTT.

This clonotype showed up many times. The chain's CDR3 is CASSVEPGPPHYNEQFF. CDR3 DNA: TGTGCCAGCAGCGTAGAGCCGGGGCCTCCTCATTACAATGAGCAGTTCTTC. The chain is built from TRBV9 and TRBJ2-1, with D perhaps assigned TRBD1 or TRBD2 (5 bases each). V shed 0 bases and J shed 4 bases, with 17 bases lying between them. Germline values: CDR1 SGDLS, CDR2 YYNGEE. The CDR3 contains 17 residues.

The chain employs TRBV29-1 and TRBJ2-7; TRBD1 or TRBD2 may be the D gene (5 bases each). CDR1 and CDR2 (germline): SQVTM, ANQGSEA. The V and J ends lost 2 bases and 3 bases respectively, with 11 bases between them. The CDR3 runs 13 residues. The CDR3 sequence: CSVETPGLYEQYF. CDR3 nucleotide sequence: TGCAGCGTTGAAACCCCGGGGCTCTACGAGCAGTACTTC.

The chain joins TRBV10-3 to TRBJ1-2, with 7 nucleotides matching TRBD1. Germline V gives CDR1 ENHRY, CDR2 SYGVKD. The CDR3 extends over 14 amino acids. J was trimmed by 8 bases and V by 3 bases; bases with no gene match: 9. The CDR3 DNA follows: TGTGCCATCAGTGACCCTGACAGGGCGGAAGGCTACACCTTC. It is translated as CAISDPDRAEGYTF.

CDR3 DNA: TGTGCCAGCAGTGACCAGGGGGGACTACTAGAAGAGACCCAGTACTTC. Protein product: CASSDQGGLLEETQYF. The J gene is TRBJ2-5, the V gene TRBV2; D possibly uses TRBD1 or TRBD2 (7 bases each). From germline, CDR1 is SNHLY and CDR2 FYNNEI. The CDR3 length is 16 residues. The ends were cut back, 3 bases at V and 3 bases at J, with 17 bases in the middle.

The CDR3 DNA is TGTGCCAGTATTTTGGTCAAGGATAATGAAAAACTGTTTTTT. This codes for CASILVKDNEKLFF. The V and J genes are TRBV19 and TRBJ1-4, with unresolved D. This CDR3 is 14 amino acids long. The V end lost 7 bases, the J end lost 4 bases, and 13 bases lay between the germline ends. Germline values: CDR1 LNHDA, CDR2 SQIVND (reference sequence). Complete variable domain (other parts from reference TRBV19 and TRBJ1-4): DGGITQSPKYLFRKEGQNVTLSCEQNLNHDAMYWYRQDPGQGLRLIYYSQIVNDFQKGDIAEGYSVSREKKESFPLTVTSAQKNPTAFYLCASILVKDNEKLFFGSGTQLSVL.

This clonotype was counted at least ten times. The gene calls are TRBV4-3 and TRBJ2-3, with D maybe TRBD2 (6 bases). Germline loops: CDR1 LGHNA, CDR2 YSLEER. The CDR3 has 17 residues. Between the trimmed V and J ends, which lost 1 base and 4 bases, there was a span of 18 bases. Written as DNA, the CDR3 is TGCGCCAGCAGCCAAGTTGGCTACGGGGGAGCGGCAGATACGCAGTATTTT. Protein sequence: CASSQVGYGGAADTQYF.

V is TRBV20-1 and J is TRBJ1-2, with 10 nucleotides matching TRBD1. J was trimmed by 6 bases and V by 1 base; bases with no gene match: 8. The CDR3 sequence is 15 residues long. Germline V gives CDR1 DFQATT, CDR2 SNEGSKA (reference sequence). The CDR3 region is CSARGGDRGLDGYTF. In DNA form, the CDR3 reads TGCAGTGCTAGAGGGGGGGACAGGGGCCTCGATGGCTACACCTTC.

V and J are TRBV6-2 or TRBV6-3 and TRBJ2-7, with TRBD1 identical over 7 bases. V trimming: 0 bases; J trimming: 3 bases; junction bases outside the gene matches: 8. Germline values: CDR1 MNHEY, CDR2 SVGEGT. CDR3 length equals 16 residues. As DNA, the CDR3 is TGTGCCAGCAGTTACTCGAGCAGGGGGTCTCTCTACGAGCAGTACTTC. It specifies CASSYSSRGSLYEQYF.

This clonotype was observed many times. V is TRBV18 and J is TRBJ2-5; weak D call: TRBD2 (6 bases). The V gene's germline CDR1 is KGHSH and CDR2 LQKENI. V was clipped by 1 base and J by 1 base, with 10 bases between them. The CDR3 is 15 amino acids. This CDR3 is CASSPRRGIQETQYF. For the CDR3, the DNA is TGTGCCAGCTCACCACGACGGGGGATCCAAGAGACCCAGTACTTC. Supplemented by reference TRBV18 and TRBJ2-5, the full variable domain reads NAGVMQNPRHLVRRRGQEARLRCSPMKGHSHVYWYRQLPEEGLKFMVYLQKENIIDESGMPKERFSAEFPKEGPSILRIQQVVRGDSAAYFCASSPRRGIQETQYFGPGTRLLVL.